Shown below are 2 T cell receptor beta chains from a single sample sequenced in a study of graft-versus-host responses after intestinal transplantation. Repertoires were generated with immunoSEQ multiplex PCR, while TCRdb's copy carries only in-frame clones and drops some. This repertoire shows fewer than 120,000 clones, 80% to 95% found once; its top ten account for approximately 0.49%. These receptors have no identified antigens. The sequences come from unstimulated CD8+ T cells sorted from spleen or lymph node cells, collected before intestinal transplant. The receptors were gathered from a human donor who received an intestinal transplant.

This chain uses TRBV10-1 with TRBJ2-7; D gene ambiguous. Germline V lookup: CDR1 WNHNN, CDR2 SYGVQD (reference sequence). The CDR3 has 14 residues. Trimming took 3 bases from V and 0 from J, leaving 9 bases between them. This CDR3 is CASSEKPSSYEQYF. The CDR3 DNA is TGCGCCAGCAGTGAAAAGCCTAGCTCCTACGAGCAGTACTTC.

This clone was recorded only once. The chain uses TRBV4-1 and TRBJ2-3; D might be TRBD2 (5 bases). Per germline, CDR1 MGHRA and CDR2 YSYEKL. Trimming pared 2 bases from V and 4 bases from J, leaving 7 bases between. This CDR3 is built from 13 residues. The CDR3 loop is CASSQSSPDTQYF. CDR3 bases: TGCGCCAGCAGCCAATCTAGCCCAGATACGCAGTATTTT.